Following are 8 T cell receptor beta chains from one sample sequenced in a study of regulatory T cells in long-lasting Graves disease (dated by TCRdb to 2020 to 2022). Library method: multiplex PCR. The instrument given in TCRdb is Illumina HiSeq 4000. CDR3 regions were amplified by Arm-PCR with iRepertoire HTBI primers to construct TCR beta libraries. TCRdb redid the processing of the public reads, applying fastp at Q25 and MiXCR, and retained in-frame beta chains. When rows share a CDR3 protein, they turn into one entry using the most common DNA and genes. In all, the sample holds 650,000 to 700,000 distinct CDR3 sequences, and 30% of those were seen once. In total, the top ten clones hold about 42% of the sample. This specimen's time point label, per the study, means: persistent/refractory GD, antithyroid drugs over 5 years with positive TRAb. RNA was extracted from PBMCs in TRIzol for both TCR sequencing and RNA sequencing.

The sequencing used peripheral blood mononuclear cells (PBMCs), collected when the disease was refractory, from a patient treated with antithyroid drugs. The source is a female donor with Graves disease.

This clonotype was seen a handful of times. V gene TRBV6-1 combines with J gene TRBJ1-2; TRBD1 might be the D (6 bases). The V and J ends lost 5 bases and 8 bases respectively, with 12 bases between them. The CDR3 sequence is 12 residues long. Germline V gene lookup returns CDR1 MNHNS and CDR2 SASEGT. CDR3 nucleotides: TGTGCCAGCAGTAGGGGGGCGCGAGGCTACACCTTC. Translated, it gives CASSRGARGYTF.

This clonotype was found a few times. The chain carries TRBV6-5 and TRBJ1-2; D remains unclear. The V gene lost 2 bases and the J gene lost 4 bases, with 8 bases spanning the gap. The CDR3 runs 13 residues. Germline V gives CDR1 MNHEY, CDR2 SVGAGI. In nucleotides, the CDR3 is TGTGCCAGCAGTTACGGGCAGGCCTATGGCTACACCTTC. The encoded protein is CASSYGQAYGYTF.

In the case of this clonotype: A much larger clone is a single base away; this may be a read error. This rearrangement joins TRBV15 to TRBJ1-4, with 8 bases that match TRBD1. In germline, CDR1 is LNHNV, CDR2 YYDKDF (reference sequence). The CDR3 contains 15 residues. The CDR3 DNA reads as TGTGCCCCCAGCAGAGCCACAGGGGGAAATGAAAAACTGTTTTTT. Translated: CAPSRATGGNEKLFF. Full variable domain (outside the CDR3, taken from reference TRBV15 and TRBJ1-4): DAMVIQNPRYQVTQFGKPVTLSCSQTLNHNVMYWYQQKSSQAPKLLFHYYDKDFNNEADTPDNFQSRRPNTSFCFLDIRSPGLGDTAMYLCAPSRATGGNEKLFFGSGTQLSVL.

CDR3 residues: CASSGLTSEQYF. The CDR3 DNA reads as TGTGCCAGTTCGGGGCTGACTAGTGAGCAGTACTTC. This chain joins TRBV5-4 and TRBJ2-7; tentatively, D is TRBD2 (6 bases). This CDR3 has 12 amino acids. Germline CDR1 and CDR2: SGHNT and YYREEE (reference sequence). Deletions cut 8 bases from V and 7 bases from J, with 16 bases between.

This clonotype was observed a few times. V gene TRBV3-1 combines with J gene TRBJ1-5, with D possibly matching TRBD1 (5 bases). The CDR3 is 15 residues long. V was cut by 0 bases and J by 4 bases, with 10 bases left in between. Germline V gene lookup returns CDR1 LGHDT and CDR2 YNNKEL (reference sequence). The CDR3 bases are TGTGCCAGCAGCCAAGACTGGACACCAAATCAGCCCCAGCATTTT. The encoded protein is CASSQDWTPNQPQHF.

This clonotype came up many times. The J gene is TRBJ1-2, the V gene TRBV3-1, with 7 bases matching TRBD1. V dropped 7 bases and J dropped 2; count of bases not matched to a gene: 4. Germline assignment: CDR1 LGHDT and CDR2 YNNKEL (reference sequence). This CDR3 has 13 residues. The CDR3 nucleotides read TGTGCCAGCACCCCGACAGGGAACTATGGCTACACCTTC. Translation gives CASTPTGNYGYTF.

This clonotype appeared a few times. In nucleotides, the CDR3 is TGCGCCAGCAGCCCTTTACAGGGGGATGAAAAACTGTTTTTT. The encoded protein is CASSPLQGDEKLFF. The rearrangement uses TRBV5-1 and TRBJ1-4; 8 nucleotides align to TRBD1. V lost 4 bases to trimming and J lost 6 bases; unmatched junction nucleotides: 5. The CDR3 loop spans 14 amino acids. The germline CDR1 and CDR2 sequences are SGHRS and YFSETQ.

The rearrangement uses TRBV11-3 and TRBJ2-2; TRBD2 agrees at 13 bases. CDR1 and CDR2 (germline): SGHNT, YENEEA. V shed 5 bases and J 6 bases; nucleotides not matched to a gene: 6. CDR3 length: 16 amino acids. This chain's CDR3 is CASSVPGLAGPGELFF. CDR3 coding DNA: TGTGCCAGCAGCGTACCGGGACTAGCGGGACCCGGGGAGCTGTTTTTT.